The 25 T cell receptor beta chains in this list originate from one sample, sequenced in a study of cytomegalovirus exposure and HLA in healthy donors. Clones were sequenced by immunoSEQ multiplex PCR, and TCRdb holds only the in-frame ones, with some missing. The sample contains 45,000 to 70,000 clones, roughly nine tenths of which appear only once. What was sequenced was PBMCs. The receptors shown here come from a man between 18 and 35 years old in good health and CMV-seronegative.

A single count supports this clone. The gene calls are TRBV5-1 and TRBJ2-3, with 8 bases aligning to TRBD2. J lost 4 bases, V lost 0 bases, and 13 bases had no gene match. CDR3 size: 18 residues. Germline loops: CDR1 SGHRS, CDR2 YFSETQ. The CDR3 here is CASSLGLAGTVDADTQYF. The CDR3 DNA sequence: TGCGCCAGCAGCTTGGGGCTAGCGGGCACGGTCGACGCAGATACGCAGTATTTT.

About this clone itself: A junction end diverges from the germline sequence, so it may reflect a read error. The chain uses TRBV20-1 and TRBJ2-5, with a tentative D call TRBD1 (5 bases). Germline assignment: CDR1 DFQATT and CDR2 SNEGSKA (reference sequence). The CDR3 spans 11 residues. The CDR3 coding sequence is TGCAGTGCTACCGGACAAGGGACCCAGTACTTC. As protein: CSATGQGTQYF.

This sequence joins TRBV7-8 and TRBJ2-2, with TRBD1 identical over 9 bases. V shed 5 bases and J 4 bases; nucleotides not matched to a gene: 11. CDR3 length: 17 amino acids. The germline V gene encodes CDR1 SGHVS and CDR2 FQNEAQ. For the CDR3, the DNA is TGTGCCAGCAGCAAAAGGGGGGGGACAGGGTCCACCGGGGAGCTGTTTTTT. Translation: CASSKRGGTGSTGELFF.

The gene calls are TRBV28 and TRBJ1-5; a possible D gene is TRBD1 (6 bases). V lost 6 bases to trimming and J lost 8 bases, with 20 bases between them. The CDR3 is 15 residues long. From germline, CDR1 is MDHEN and CDR2 SYDVKM. CDR3 sequence (DNA): TGTGCCAGCAGCCTCGGACAGCGGAGCCTGGAGCCCCAGCATTTT. Translated: CASSLGQRSLEPQHF.

This chain connects TRBV6-1 to TRBJ1-1; TRBD1 matches at 7 bases. V lost 6 bases and J lost 7; bases outside the gene matches: 8. The CDR3 is 13 amino acids. Germline CDR1 reads MNHNS; CDR2 reads SASEGT. The CDR3 DNA sequence: TGTGCCAGCAGCTCGTGGGACAGTCATGAAGCTTTCTTT. It yields the protein CASSSWDSHEAFF.

This clone was detected only a few times. This chain links TRBV6-5 with TRBJ2-1; D remains unclear. The length of the CDR3 is 14 residues. Germline CDR1 is MNHEY and CDR2 is SVGAGI. Trimming shortened V by 6 bases and J by 0 bases, and 9 bases separated the two germline ends. The CDR3 sequence: CASSTPSSYNEQFF. In DNA, the CDR3 is TGTGCCAGCAGCACCCCGAGCTCCTACAATGAGCAGTTCTTC.

The chain has TRBV11-2 and TRBJ2-2; D is unresolved. Trimming left V 2 bases short and J 0 bases short, with 7 bases between. The germline V gene has CDR1 SGHAT and CDR2 FQNNGV. There are 15 residues in the CDR3. This CDR3 is CASSLRQANTGELFF. The CDR3 DNA sequence: TGTGCCAGCAGCTTAAGGCAGGCGAACACCGGGGAGCTGTTTTTT.

The chain recombines TRBV7-2 with TRBJ2-3; the match to TRBD1 covers 8 bases. Germline V lookup: CDR1 SGHTA, CDR2 FQGNSA. J lost 1 base, V lost 4 bases, and 7 bases had no gene match. This CDR3 is 16 amino acids long. CDR3 nucleotide sequence: TGTGCCAGCAGCTGGGGACAGGCGAGGGGCACAGATACGCAGTATTTT. This translates into CASSWGQARGTDTQYF.

The rearrangement links TRBV6-6 to TRBJ1-1, with no clear D. This CDR3 spans 14 amino acids. Per germline, CDR1 MNHNY and CDR2 SVGAGI (reference sequence). V was clipped by 2 bases and J by 6 bases, with 13 bases between them. For the CDR3, the DNA is TGTGCCAGCAGTTACGAGGGCCCGGCGTCTGAAGCTTTCTTT. Translating gives CASSYEGPASEAFF.

The V and J genes are TRBV5-3 and TRBJ1-2, with 7 bases identical to TRBD1. TRBV5-3 is an ORF for which the function is uncertain. The CDR3 spans 20 residues. The ends lost 4 bases at V and 1 base at J; junction bases unmatched: 22. The CDR3 loop is CARSLSSTGAFHPINYGYTF. CDR3 nucleotides: TGTGCCAGAAGCCTTTCATCAACAGGGGCCTTCCATCCGATTAACTATGGCTACACCTTC.

This chain joins TRBV5-4 and TRBJ2-7, with D perhaps TRBD1 (6 bases). The germline V gene encodes CDR1 SGHNT and CDR2 YYREEE (reference sequence). There are 15 residues in the CDR3. V lost 1 base and J 2 bases, leaving 13 bases between the germline ends. The CDR3 loop is CASSLLDSPTYEQYF. Written as DNA, the CDR3 is TGTGCCAGCAGCTTGTTGGACAGCCCGACCTACGAGCAGTACTTC.

This clone was seen a handful of times. This sequence joins TRBV2 and TRBJ1-2; TRBD1 might be the D (5 bases). Germline lookup yields CDR1 SNHLY and CDR2 FYNNEI. Trimming shortened V by 10 bases and J by 4 bases, and 13 bases separated the two germline ends. CDR3 length equals 12 residues. CDR3 protein: CATQPGGYGYTF. The CDR3 DNA reads as TGTGCCACTCAACCGGGGGGCTATGGCTACACCTTC.

The chain recombines TRBV28 with TRBJ2-7, with 10 bases aligning to TRBD2. The V segment lost 3 bases and the J segment 6 bases; nucleotides outside the gene matches: 5. The CDR3 loop spans 14 amino acids. Germline-derived CDR1 and CDR2 are MDHEN and SYDVKM. CDR3 bases: TGTGCCAGCAGTTTTTGGCTAGCGGGGGTCGAGCAGTACTTC. Its protein is CASSFWLAGVEQYF.

This rearrangement joins TRBV4-1 to TRBJ1-2, with 9 nucleotides matching TRBD1. This CDR3 is 15 amino acids long. With 0 bases clipped from V and 8 bases from J, the junction kept 7 bases outside the gene matches. Per germline, CDR1 MGHRA and CDR2 YSYEKL. The CDR3 DNA reads as TGCGCCAGCAGCCAAGATGAAGGGACAGGGCTAGGCTACACCTTC. Translated, it gives CASSQDEGTGLGYTF.

The chain links TRBV29-1 to TRBJ1-1; 7 positions match TRBD1. The V gene's germline CDR1 is SQVTM and CDR2 ANQGSEA. The CDR3 consists of 12 residues. V shed 7 bases, J shed 8 bases, and the junction held 10 bases outside the gene matches. The CDR3 region is CSALKLQGEAFF. Written as DNA, the CDR3 is TGCAGCGCACTGAAATTACAGGGGGAAGCTTTCTTT.

The gene calls are TRBV2 and TRBJ2-7; the D is unclear. Germline CDR1 SNHLY, CDR2 FYNNEI. CDR3 length: 12 amino acids. V was pared by 5 bases and J by 10 bases, with 15 bases between. The CDR3 DNA follows: TGTGCCAGCAGTTCCATGTACGGAGTACAGTACTTC. Its protein is CASSSMYGVQYF.

The CDR3 loop is CASSVTSGSSETQYF. CDR3 DNA sequence: TGTGCCAGCAGCGTGACTAGCGGGAGTTCTGAGACCCAGTACTTC. The chain couples TRBV7-3 to TRBJ2-5; 12 bases line up with TRBD2. V dropped 5 bases and J dropped 5; count of bases not matched to a gene: 6. The CDR3 loop spans 15 amino acids. From germline, CDR1 is SGHTA and CDR2 FQGTGA. Looking up the rest from reference TRBV7-3 and TRBJ2-5 gives the full variable domain: GAGVSQTPSNKVTEKGKYVELRCDPISGHTALYWYRQSLGQGPEFLIYFQGTGAADDSGLPNDRFFAVRPEGSVSTLKIQRTERGDSAVYLCASSVTSGSSETQYFGPGTRLLVL.

The chain carries TRBV28 and TRBJ2-3; 12 bases align to TRBD1. Trimming at V came to 1 base and at J to 6 bases, leaving 5 bases not matched to a gene. CDR3 length: 16 amino acids. Germline V CDR1 and CDR2: MDHEN, SYDVKM. The CDR3 loop reads CASSLSGQGASDTQYF. CDR3 nucleotide sequence: TGTGCCAGCAGTTTATCGGGACAGGGGGCTTCTGATACGCAGTATTTT. Combining the CDR3 with reference TRBV28 and TRBJ2-3 gives the whole variable domain DVKVTQSSRYLVKRTGEKVFLECVQDMDHENMFWYRQDPGLGLRLIYFSYDVKMKEKGDIPEGYSVSREKKERFSLILESASTNQTSMYLCASSLSGQGASDTQYFGPGTRLTVL.

V gene TRBV6-1 combines with J gene TRBJ1-2; maybe TRBD1 (6 bases). Germline lookup yields CDR1 MNHNS and CDR2 SASEGT. CDR3 size: 14 residues. Between the trimmed V and J ends, which lost 6 bases and 8 bases, there was a span of 19 bases. The CDR3 sequence: CASRAFSGVGGYTF. In DNA form, the CDR3 reads TGTGCCAGCAGGGCATTCTCAGGGGTTGGAGGCTACACCTTC.

Note on this clone: The junction differs from germline at one of its ends, possibly a read error. V is TRBV28 and J is TRBJ2-1, with 7 bases that match TRBD2. The CDR3 covers 14 residues. Per germline, CDR1 MDHEN and CDR2 SYDVKM. The CDR3 here is CASGAGRGWHEQFF. The CDR3 DNA sequence: TGTGCCAGCGGGGCCGGGCGGGGGTGGCATGAGCAATTCTTC.

The rearrangement uses TRBV19 and TRBJ1-2; D is perhaps TRBD1 (6 bases). Germline loops: CDR1 LNHDA, CDR2 SQIVND (reference sequence). This CDR3 has 14 residues. V shed 9 bases and J shed 7 bases, with 21 bases lying between them. This CDR3 is CASRGRGPPGGYTF. The CDR3, as DNA: TGTGCCAGCCGCGGCAGGGGCCCTCCAGGTGGCTACACCTTC.

This clone was counted a single time. This rearrangement joins TRBV7-9 to TRBJ2-1; 8 nucleotides agree with TRBD2. Germline CDR1 is SEHNR and CDR2 is FQNEAQ (reference sequence). V shed 1 base, J shed 4 bases, and the junction held 6 bases outside the gene matches. This CDR3 spans 16 amino acids. For the CDR3, the DNA is TGTGCCAGCAGCTTAGAGCCCGGGGGGGATTACAATGAGCAGTTCTTC. It codes for CASSLEPGGDYNEQFF.

This clone was seen just once. Relative to the germline gene, one junction end is altered; a read error may explain this. The V and J genes are TRBV28 and TRBJ2-7; TRBD1 aligns across 9 bases. The germline V gene has CDR1 MDHEN and CDR2 SYDVKM. This CDR3 spans 13 amino acids. This CDR3 reads CASSWRRDREPYF. The CDR3 DNA sequence: TGTGCCAGCAGTTGGCGCCGGGACAGGGAGCCGTACTTC.

The J gene is TRBJ1-3, the V gene TRBV19; possibly TRBD1 for D (5 bases). Germline values: CDR1 LNHDA, CDR2 SQIVND (reference sequence). This CDR3 region has 14 residues. Deletions cut 7 bases from V and 0 bases from J, with 10 bases between. CDR3 nucleotide sequence: TGTGCCAGTATTACCACAGGCTCTGGAAACACCATATATTTT. Translated: CASITTGSGNTIYF.

This rearrangement joins TRBV28 to TRBJ2-5; TRBD2 agrees at 13 bases. CDR1 and CDR2 from the germline V gene are MDHEN and SYDVKM. J was trimmed by 5 bases and V by 5 bases; bases with no gene match: 17. The CDR3 runs 19 residues. CDR3 sequence (DNA): TGTGCCAGCAGTCTGACTGGGACTAGCGGGGCACCAAGGGAGGAGACCCAGTACTTC. Translated, it gives CASSLTGTSGAPREETQYF. The entire variable domain, with the rest obtained from reference TRBV28 and TRBJ2-5, is as follows: DVKVTQSSRYLVKRTGEKVFLECVQDMDHENMFWYRQDPGLGLRLIYFSYDVKMKEKGDIPEGYSVSREKKERFSLILESASTNQTSMYLCASSLTGTSGAPREETQYFGPGTRLLVL.